This T cell receptor beta chain was captured by sequencing in a study of OX40 agonist ivuxolimab in advanced cancers. Overall study: Of mixed ages from about 23 to 79 and averaging about 60 years, the group was roughly 85% male.

Points from the study as a whole: By week 6 at 0.1 to 3.0 mg/kg, blood CD4+ and CD8+ T cells had expanded clonally. Among some nonresponders, normalized T-cell clonal expansion was also low.

Sequencing used immunoSEQ multiplex PCR; TCRdb keeps in-frame clones, though not all of them. The repertoire holds 90,000 to 100,000 clones, approximately 95% seen once, with around 2% in the top ten. The V end was cut by 6 bases, the J end by 0 bases, with 13 bases between. This CDR3 comprises 15 residues. The germline V gene encodes CDR1 MNHEY and CDR2 SMNVEV (reference sequence). As for this clone: Its specificity is unknown.

The sequence came from an adult with an advanced solid tumor such as melanoma, head and neck, liver or kidney cancer. Sequencing used CD4+ or CD8+ T cells sorted from blood, obtained in a trial of the OX40 agonist ivuxolimab. V gene TRBV27 combines with J gene TRBJ2-3; D ambiguous. DNA of the CDR3: TGTGCCAGCAGCTCAACAGAAACTAGCACAGATACGCAGTATTTT. Protein product: CASSSTETSTDTQYF.